What follows is one T cell receptor (beta chain) and its context. Clones were read by immunoSEQ multiplex PCR, and TCRdb kept only the in-frame ones, dropping some. The sample holds some 190,000 clones, roughly nine tenths seen once. This entry comes from a study of cytomegalovirus exposure and HLA in healthy donors. The length of the CDR3 is 17 residues. Per the germline V gene, CDR1 is SGHTA and CDR2 is FQGTGA. V was pared by 5 bases and J by 1 base, with 15 bases between. Sequenced input: PBMCs. The chain combines TRBV7-3 with TRBJ2-6, with D possibly being TRBD1 (5 bases). The clonotype originates from a man aged 30 to 39 in good health and CMV-seropositive. CDR3 sequence reads: CASSPNPGWSGANVLTF. CDR3 nucleotide sequence: TGTGCCAGCAGCCCCAACCCAGGGTGGTCTGGGGCCAACGTCCTGACTTTC.